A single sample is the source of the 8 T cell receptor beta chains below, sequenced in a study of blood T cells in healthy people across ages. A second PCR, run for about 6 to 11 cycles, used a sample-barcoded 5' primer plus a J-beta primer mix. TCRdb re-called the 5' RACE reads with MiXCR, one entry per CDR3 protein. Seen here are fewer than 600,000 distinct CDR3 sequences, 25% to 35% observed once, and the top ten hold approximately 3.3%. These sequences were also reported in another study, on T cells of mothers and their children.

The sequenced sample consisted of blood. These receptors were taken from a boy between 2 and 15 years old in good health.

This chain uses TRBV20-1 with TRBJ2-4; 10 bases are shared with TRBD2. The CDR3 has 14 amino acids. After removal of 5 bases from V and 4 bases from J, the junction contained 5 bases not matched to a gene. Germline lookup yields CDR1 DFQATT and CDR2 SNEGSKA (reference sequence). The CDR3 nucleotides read TGCAGTGCTGGAGGGGGACTAGCGAAAAACATTCAGTACTTC. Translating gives CSAGGGLAKNIQYF.

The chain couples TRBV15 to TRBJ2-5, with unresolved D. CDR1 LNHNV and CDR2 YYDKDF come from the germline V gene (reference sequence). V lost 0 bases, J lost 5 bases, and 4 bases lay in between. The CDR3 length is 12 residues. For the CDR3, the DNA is TGTGCCACCAGCAGAGAGGGGGAGACCCAGTACTTC. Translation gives CATSREGETQYF. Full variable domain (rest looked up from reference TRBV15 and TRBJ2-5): DAMVIQNPRYQVTQFGKPVTLSCSQTLNHNVMYWYQQKSSQAPKLLFHYYDKDFNNEADTPDNFQSRRPNTSFCFLDIRSPGLGDTAMYLCATSREGETQYFGPGTRLLVL.

CDR3 region: CASSSPTGAATEAFF. Written as DNA, the CDR3 is TGTGCCAGCAGCTCCCCGACAGGGGCGGCCACTGAAGCTTTCTTT. The chain combines TRBV7-9 with TRBJ1-1; 8 bases are a match to TRBD1. V was clipped by 4 bases and J by 4 bases; unmatched bases: 8. Germline V CDR1 and CDR2: SEHNR, FQNEAQ (reference sequence). The CDR3 consists of 15 residues.

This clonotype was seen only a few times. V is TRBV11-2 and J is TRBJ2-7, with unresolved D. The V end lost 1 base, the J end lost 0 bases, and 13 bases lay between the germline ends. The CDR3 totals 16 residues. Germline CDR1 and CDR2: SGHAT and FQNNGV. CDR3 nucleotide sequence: TGTGCCAGCAGCTTAGGAGGTTGGGGTAGCTCCTACGAGCAGTACTTC. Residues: CASSLGGWGSSYEQYF.

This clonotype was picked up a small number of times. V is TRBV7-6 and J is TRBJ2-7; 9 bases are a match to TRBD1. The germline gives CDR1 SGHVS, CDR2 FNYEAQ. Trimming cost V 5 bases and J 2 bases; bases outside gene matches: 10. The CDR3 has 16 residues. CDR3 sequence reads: CASSGHRDRVPYEQYF. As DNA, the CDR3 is TGTGCCAGCAGCGGCCACCGGGACAGGGTCCCCTACGAGCAGTACTTC. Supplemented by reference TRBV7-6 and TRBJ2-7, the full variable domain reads GAGVSQSPRYKVTKRGQDVALRCDPISGHVSLYWYRQALGQGPEFLTYFNYEAQQDKSGLPNDRFSAERPEGSISTLTIQRTEQRDSAMYRCASSGHRDRVPYEQYFGPGTRLTVT.

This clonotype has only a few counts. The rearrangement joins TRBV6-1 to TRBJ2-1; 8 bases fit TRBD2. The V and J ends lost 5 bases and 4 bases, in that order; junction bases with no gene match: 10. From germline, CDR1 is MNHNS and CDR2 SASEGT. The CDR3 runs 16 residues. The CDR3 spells CASSPSLAGRYNEQFF. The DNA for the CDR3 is TGTGCCAGCAGTCCATCGCTAGCGGGTCGGTACAATGAGCAGTTCTTC.

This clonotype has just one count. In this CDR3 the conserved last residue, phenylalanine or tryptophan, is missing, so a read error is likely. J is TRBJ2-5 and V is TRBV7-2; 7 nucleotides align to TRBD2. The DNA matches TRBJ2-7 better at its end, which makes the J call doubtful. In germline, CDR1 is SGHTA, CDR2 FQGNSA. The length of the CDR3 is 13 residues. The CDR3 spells CASSQRLASEQYI. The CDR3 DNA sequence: TGTGCCAGCAGCCAAAGACTAGCATCCGAGCAGTACATC.

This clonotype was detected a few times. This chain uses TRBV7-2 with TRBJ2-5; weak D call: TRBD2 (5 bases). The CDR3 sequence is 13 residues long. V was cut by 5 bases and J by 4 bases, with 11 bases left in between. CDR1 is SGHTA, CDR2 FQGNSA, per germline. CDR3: CASSPELVETQYF. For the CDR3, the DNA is TGTGCCAGCAGCCCAGAACTAGTAGAGACCCAGTACTTC.